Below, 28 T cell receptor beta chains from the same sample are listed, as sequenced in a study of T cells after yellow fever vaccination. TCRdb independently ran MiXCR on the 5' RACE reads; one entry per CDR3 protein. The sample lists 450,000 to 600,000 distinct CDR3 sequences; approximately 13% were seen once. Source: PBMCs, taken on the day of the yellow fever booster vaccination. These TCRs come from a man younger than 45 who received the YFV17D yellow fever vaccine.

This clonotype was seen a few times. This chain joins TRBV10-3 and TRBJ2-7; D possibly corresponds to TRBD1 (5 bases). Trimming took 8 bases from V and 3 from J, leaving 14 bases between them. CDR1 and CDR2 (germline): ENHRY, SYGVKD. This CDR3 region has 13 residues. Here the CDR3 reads CAIGVGDRYEQYF. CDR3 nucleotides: TGTGCCATCGGAGTAGGGGATCGCTACGAGCAGTACTTC.

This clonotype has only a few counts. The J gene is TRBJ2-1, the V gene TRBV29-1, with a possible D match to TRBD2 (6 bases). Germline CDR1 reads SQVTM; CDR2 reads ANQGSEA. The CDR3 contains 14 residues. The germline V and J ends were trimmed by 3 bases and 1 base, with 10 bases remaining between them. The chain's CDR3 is CSVESGESYNEQFF. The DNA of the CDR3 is TGCAGCGTTGAGTCGGGGGAATCCTACAATGAGCAGTTCTTC.

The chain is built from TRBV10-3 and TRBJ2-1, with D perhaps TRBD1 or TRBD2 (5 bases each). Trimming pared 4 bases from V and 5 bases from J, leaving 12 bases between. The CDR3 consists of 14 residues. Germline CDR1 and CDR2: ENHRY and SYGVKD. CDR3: CAISGGERHNEQFF. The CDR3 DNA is TGTGCCATCAGTGGGGGCGAGCGGCACAATGAGCAGTTCTTC.

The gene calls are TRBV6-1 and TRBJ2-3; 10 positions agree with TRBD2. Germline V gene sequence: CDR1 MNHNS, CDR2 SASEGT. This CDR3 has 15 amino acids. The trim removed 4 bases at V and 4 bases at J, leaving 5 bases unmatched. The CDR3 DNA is TGTGCCAGCAGTGTGCTAGCGGGAGCGGCAGATACGCAGTATTTT. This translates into CASSVLAGAADTQYF.

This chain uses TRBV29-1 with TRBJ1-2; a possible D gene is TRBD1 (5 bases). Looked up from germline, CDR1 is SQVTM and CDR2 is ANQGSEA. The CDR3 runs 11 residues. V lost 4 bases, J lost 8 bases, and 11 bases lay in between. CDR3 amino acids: CSVAGMLGYTF. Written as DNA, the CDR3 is TGCAGCGTTGCAGGGATGTTGGGCTACACCTTC.

The CDR3 protein is CASRTELRVNEQFF. CDR3 sequence (DNA): TGTGCCAGCAGAACCGAATTAAGAGTCAATGAGCAGTTCTTC. The rearrangement links TRBV6-2 or TRBV6-3 to TRBJ2-1; no firm D call. Trimming cost V 6 bases and J 6 bases, with 15 bases left between them. The CDR3 consists of 14 residues. Germline V lookup: CDR1 MNHEY, CDR2 SVGEGT.

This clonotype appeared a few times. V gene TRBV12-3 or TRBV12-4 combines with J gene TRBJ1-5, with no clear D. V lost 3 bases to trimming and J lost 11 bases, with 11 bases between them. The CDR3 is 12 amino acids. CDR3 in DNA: TGTGCCAGCAGTTTCCGCCCCTCCGCCCAGCATTTT. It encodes CASSFRPSAQHF.

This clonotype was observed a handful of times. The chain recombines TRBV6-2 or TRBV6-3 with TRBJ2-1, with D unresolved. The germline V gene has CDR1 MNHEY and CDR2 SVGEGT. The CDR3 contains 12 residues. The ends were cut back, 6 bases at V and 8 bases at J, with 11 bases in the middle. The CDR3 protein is CASRNTGDEQFF. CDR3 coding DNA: TGTGCCAGCAGGAATACCGGCGATGAGCAGTTCTTC.

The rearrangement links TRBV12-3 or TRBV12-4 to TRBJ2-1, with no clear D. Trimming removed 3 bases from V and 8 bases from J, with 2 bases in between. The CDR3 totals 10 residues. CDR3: CASSFYEQFF. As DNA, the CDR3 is TGTGCCAGCAGTTTCTATGAGCAGTTCTTC.

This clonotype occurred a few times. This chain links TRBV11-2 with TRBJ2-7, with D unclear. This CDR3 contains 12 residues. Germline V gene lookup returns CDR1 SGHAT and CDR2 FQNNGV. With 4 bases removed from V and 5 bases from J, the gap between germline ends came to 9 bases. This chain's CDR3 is CASSSRFDEQYF. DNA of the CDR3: TGTGCCAGCAGCTCGCGGTTCGACGAGCAGTACTTC.

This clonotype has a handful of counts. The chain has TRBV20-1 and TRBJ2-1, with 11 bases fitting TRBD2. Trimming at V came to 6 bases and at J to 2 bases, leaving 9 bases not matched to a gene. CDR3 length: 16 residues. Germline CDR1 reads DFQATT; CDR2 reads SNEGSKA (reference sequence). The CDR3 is CSANSGTSGAYNEQFF. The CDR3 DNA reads TGCAGTGCCAACTCCGGGACTAGCGGAGCCTACAATGAGCAGTTCTTC.

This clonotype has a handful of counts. CDR3 in amino acids: CASSLGGSAKYF. As DNA, the CDR3 is TGTGCCAGCAGTTTGGGGGGGTCGGCAAAGTACTTC. V and J are TRBV27 and TRBJ2-7, with TRBD2 matching 7 bases. Germline-derived CDR1 and CDR2 are MNHEY and SMNVEV (reference sequence). V shed 3 bases, J shed 11 bases, and the junction held 7 bases outside the gene matches. CDR3 length: 12 residues.

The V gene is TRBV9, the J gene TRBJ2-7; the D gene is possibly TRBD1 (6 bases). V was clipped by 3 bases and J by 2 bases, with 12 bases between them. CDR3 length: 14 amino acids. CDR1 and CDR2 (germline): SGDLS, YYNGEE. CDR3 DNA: TGTGCCAGCAGCGCTGACAGGCCTCCCTACGAGCAGTACTTC. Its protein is CASSADRPPYEQYF.

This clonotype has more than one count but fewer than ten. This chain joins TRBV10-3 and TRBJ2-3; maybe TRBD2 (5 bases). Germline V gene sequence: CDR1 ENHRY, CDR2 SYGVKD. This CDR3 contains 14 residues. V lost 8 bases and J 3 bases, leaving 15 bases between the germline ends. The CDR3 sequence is CAIGAVSSTDTQYF. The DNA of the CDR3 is TGTGCCATCGGAGCGGTGTCATCGACAGATACGCAGTATTTT.

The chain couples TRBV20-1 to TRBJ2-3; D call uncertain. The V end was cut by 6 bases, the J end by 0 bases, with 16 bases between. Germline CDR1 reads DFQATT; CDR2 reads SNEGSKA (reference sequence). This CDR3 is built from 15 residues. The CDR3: CSACDPLLSTDTQYF. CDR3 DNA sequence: TGCAGTGCGTGTGACCCCCTGCTGAGCACAGATACGCAGTATTTT.

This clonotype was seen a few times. The CDR3 is CASSYDGELFF. As DNA, the CDR3 is TGTGCCAGCAGTTACGACGGGGAGCTGTTTTTT. The chain couples TRBV6-2 or TRBV6-3 to TRBJ2-2; D uncertain. Trimming took off 2 bases at V and 7 bases at J, with 2 bases between the two ends. CDR3 size: 11 residues. Germline V gene data show CDR1 as MNHEY and CDR2 as SVGEGT.

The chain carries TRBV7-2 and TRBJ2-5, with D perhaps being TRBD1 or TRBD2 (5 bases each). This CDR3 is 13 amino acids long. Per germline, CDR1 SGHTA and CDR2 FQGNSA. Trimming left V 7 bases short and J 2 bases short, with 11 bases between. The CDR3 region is CASTGTVQETQYF. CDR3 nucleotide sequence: TGTGCCAGCACAGGGACGGTGCAAGAGACCCAGTACTTC.

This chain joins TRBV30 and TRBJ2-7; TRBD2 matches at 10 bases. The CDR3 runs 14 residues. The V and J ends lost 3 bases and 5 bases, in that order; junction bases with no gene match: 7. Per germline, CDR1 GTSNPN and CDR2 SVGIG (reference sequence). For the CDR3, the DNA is TGTGCCTGGAGCGGTCTAGCGGGAGTCCACGAGCAGTACTTC. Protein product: CAWSGLAGVHEQYF. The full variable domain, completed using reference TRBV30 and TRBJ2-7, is SQTIHQWPATLVQPVGSPLSLECTVEGTSNPNLYWYRQAAGRGLQLLFYSVGIGQISSEVPQNLSASRPQDRQFILSSKKLLLSDSGFYLCAWSGLAGVHEQYFGPGTRLTVT.

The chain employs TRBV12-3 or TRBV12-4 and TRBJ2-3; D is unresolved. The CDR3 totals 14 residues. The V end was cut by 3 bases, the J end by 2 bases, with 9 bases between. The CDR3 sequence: CASSLLTDTDTQYF. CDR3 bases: TGTGCCAGCAGTTTGCTTACTGACACAGATACGCAGTATTTT.

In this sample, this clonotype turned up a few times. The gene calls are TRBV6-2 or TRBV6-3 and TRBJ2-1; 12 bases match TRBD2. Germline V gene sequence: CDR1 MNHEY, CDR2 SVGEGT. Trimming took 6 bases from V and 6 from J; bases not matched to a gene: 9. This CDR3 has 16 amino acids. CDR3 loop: CASSSSGRGGFNEQFF. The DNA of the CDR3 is TGTGCCAGCAGCTCTAGCGGGAGGGGGGGCTTCAATGAGCAGTTCTTC.

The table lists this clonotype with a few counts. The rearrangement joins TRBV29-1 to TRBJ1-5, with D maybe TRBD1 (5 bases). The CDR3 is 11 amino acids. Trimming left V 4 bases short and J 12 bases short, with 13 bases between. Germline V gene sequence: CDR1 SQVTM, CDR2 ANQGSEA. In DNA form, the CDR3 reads TGCAGCGTTGGGGGGAACGATTACCAGCATTTT. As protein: CSVGGNDYQHF.

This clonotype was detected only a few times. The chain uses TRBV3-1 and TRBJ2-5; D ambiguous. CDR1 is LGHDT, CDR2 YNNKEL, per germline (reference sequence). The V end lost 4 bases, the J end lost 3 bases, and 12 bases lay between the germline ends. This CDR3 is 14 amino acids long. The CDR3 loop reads CASSPGRKKETQYF. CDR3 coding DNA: TGTGCCAGCAGCCCCGGGCGGAAAAAAGAGACCCAGTACTTC.

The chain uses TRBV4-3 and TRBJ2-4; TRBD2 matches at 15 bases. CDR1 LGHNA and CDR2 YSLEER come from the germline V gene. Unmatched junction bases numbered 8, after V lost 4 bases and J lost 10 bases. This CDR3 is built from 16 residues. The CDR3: CASSLGLAGGPGIQYF. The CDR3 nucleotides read TGCGCCAGCAGCCTCGGACTAGCGGGAGGGCCAGGGATTCAGTACTTC.

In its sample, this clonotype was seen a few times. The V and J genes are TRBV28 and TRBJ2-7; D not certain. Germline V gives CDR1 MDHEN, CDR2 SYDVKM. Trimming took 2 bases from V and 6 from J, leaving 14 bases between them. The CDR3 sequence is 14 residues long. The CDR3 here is CASSLDKWAAEQYF. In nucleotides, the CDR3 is TGTGCCAGCAGTTTAGACAAATGGGCGGCCGAGCAGTACTTC. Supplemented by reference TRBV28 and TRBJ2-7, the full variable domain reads DVKVTQSSRYLVKRTGEKVFLECVQDMDHENMFWYRQDPGLGLRLIYFSYDVKMKEKGDIPEGYSVSREKKERFSLILESASTNQTSMYLCASSLDKWAAEQYFGPGTRLTVT.

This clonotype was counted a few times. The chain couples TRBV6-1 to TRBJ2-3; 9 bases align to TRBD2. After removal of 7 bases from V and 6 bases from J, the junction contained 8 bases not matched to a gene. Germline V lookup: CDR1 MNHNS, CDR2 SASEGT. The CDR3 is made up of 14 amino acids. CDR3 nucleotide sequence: TGTGCCAGCAAATGGGCGGGAGGGGAGGATACGCAGTATTTT. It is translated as CASKWAGGEDTQYF.

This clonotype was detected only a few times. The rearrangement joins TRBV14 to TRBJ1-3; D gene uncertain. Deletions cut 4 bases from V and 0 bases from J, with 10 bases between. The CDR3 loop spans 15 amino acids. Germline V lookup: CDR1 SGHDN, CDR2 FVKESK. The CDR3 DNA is TGTGCCAGCAGCCCCGCAGGATCCTCTGGAAACACCATATATTTT. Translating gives CASSPAGSSGNTIYF.

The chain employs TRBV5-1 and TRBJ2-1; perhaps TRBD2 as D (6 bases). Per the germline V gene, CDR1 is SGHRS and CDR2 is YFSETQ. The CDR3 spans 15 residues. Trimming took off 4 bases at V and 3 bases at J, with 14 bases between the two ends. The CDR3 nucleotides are TGCGCCAGCAGCCCGGGGGAGACTCTCTACAATGAGCAGTTCTTC. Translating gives CASSPGETLYNEQFF.

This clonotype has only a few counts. This CDR3 is CASSPTGNSGNTIYF. The CDR3 DNA follows: TGTGCCAGCTCACCAACGGGAAACTCTGGAAACACCATATATTTT. V and J are TRBV18 and TRBJ1-3; D is unclear. With 2 bases removed from V and 0 bases from J, the gap between germline ends came to 8 bases. Germline CDR1 reads KGHSH; CDR2 reads LQKENI. This CDR3 region has 15 residues. Drawing the rest from reference TRBV18 and TRBJ1-3, the complete variable domain is NAGVMQNPRHLVRRRGQEARLRCSPMKGHSHVYWYRQLPEEGLKFMVYLQKENIIDESGMPKERFSAEFPKEGPSILRIQQVVRGDSAAYFCASSPTGNSGNTIYFGEGSWLTVV.